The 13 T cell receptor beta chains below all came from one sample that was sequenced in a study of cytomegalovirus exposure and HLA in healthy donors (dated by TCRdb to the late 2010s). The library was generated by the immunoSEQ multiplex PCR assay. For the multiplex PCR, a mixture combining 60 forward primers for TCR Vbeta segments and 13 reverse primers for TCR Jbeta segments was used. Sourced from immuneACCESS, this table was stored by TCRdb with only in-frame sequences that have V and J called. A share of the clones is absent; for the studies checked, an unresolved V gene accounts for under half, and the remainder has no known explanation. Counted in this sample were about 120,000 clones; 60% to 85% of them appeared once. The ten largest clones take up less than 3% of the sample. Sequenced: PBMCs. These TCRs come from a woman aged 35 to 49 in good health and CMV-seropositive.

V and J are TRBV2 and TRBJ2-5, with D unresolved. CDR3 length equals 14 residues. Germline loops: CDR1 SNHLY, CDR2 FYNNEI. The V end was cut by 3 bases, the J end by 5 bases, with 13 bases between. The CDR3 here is CASSDSGIGETQYF. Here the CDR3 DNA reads TGTGCCAGCAGTGACTCGGGTATTGGCGAGACCCAGTACTTC.

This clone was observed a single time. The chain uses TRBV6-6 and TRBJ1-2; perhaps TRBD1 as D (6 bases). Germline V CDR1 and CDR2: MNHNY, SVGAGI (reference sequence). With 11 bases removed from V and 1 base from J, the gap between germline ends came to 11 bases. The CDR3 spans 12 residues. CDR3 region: CAGTGRNYGYTF. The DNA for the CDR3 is TGTGCCGGCACAGGGCGTAACTATGGCTACACCTTC.

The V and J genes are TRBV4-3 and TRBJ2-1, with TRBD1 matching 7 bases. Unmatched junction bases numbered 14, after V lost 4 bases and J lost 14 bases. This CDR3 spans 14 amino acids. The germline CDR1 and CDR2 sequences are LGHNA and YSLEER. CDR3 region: CASSPEIATGSKFF. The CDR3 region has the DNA TGCGCCAGCAGCCCTGAGATCGCGACAGGGTCGAAGTTCTTC.

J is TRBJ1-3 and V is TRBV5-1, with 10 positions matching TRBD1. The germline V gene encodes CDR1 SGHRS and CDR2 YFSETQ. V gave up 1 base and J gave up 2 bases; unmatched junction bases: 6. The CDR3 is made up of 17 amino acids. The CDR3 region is CASSLMDRGYPGNTIYF. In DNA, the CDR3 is TGCGCCAGCAGCTTGATGGACAGGGGGTACCCTGGAAACACCATATATTTT.

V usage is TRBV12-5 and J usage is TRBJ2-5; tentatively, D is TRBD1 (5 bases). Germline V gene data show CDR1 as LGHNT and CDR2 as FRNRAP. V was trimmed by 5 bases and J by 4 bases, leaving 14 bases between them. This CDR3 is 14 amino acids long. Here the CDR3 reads CASGKGIRGETQYF. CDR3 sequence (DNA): TGTGCTAGTGGTAAGGGGATTCGAGGAGAGACCCAGTACTTC.

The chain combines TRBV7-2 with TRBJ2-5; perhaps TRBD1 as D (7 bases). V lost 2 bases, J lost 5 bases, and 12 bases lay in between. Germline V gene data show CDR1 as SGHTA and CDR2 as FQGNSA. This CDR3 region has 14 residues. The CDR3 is CASSLRRGLETQYF. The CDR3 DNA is TGTGCCAGCAGCTTAAGGAGGGGGCTGGAGACCCAGTACTTC.

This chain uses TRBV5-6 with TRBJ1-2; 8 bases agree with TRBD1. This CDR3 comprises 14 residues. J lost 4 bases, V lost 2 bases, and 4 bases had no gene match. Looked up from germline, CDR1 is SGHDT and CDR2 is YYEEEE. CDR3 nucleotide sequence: TGTGCCAGCAGCTTAAAGACAGGGGCCTATGGCTACACCTTC. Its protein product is CASSLKTGAYGYTF.

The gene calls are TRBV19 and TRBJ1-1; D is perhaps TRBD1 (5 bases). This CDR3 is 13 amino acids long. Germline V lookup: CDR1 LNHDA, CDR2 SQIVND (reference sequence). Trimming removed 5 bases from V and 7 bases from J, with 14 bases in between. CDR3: CASSLGFGGEAFF. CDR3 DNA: TGTGCCAGTAGTCTAGGCTTCGGGGGTGAAGCTTTCTTT.

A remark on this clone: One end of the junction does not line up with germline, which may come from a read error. The CDR3 protein is CAGSEVWSTGYTF. CDR3 DNA sequence: TGTGCCGGCAGCGAGGTGTGGAGTACTGGCTACACCTTC. The V call is TRBV7-2, the J call TRBJ1-2; D not resolved. Germline CDR1 and CDR2: SGHTA and FQGNSA. The CDR3 contains 13 residues.

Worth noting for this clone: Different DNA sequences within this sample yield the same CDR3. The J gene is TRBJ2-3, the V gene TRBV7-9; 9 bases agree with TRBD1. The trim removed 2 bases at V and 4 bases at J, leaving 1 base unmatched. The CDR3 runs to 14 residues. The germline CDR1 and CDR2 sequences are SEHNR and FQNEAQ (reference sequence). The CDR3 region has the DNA TGTGCCAGCAGCTTAAGACAGGGGGCAGATACGCAGTATTTT. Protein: CASSLRQGADTQYF.

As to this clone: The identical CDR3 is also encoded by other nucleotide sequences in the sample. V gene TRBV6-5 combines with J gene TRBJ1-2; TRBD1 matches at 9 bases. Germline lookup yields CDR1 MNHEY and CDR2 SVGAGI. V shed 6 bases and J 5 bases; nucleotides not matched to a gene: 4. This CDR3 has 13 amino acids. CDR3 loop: CASSEQGAYGYTF. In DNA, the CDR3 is TGTGCCAGCAGCGAACAGGGGGCTTATGGCTACACCTTC.

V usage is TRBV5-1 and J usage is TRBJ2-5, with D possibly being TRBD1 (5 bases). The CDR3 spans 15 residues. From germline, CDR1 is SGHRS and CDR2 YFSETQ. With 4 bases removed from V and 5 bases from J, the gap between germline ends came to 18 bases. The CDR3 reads CASSPMGHQMETQYF. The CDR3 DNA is TGCGCCAGCAGCCCCATGGGGCACCAGATGGAGACCCAGTACTTC. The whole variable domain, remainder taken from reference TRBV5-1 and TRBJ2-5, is KAGVTQTPRYLIKTRGQQVTLSCSPISGHRSVSWYQQTPGQGLQFLFEYFSETQRNKGNFPGRFSGRQFSNSRSEMNVSTLELGDSALYLCASSPMGHQMETQYFGPGTRLLVL.

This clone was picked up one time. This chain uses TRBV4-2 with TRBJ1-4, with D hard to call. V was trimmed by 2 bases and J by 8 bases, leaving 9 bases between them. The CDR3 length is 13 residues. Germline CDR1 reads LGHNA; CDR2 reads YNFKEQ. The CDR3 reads CASSQREGEKLFF. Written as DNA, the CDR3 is TGTGCCAGCAGCCAACGGGAAGGAGAAAAACTGTTTTTT.